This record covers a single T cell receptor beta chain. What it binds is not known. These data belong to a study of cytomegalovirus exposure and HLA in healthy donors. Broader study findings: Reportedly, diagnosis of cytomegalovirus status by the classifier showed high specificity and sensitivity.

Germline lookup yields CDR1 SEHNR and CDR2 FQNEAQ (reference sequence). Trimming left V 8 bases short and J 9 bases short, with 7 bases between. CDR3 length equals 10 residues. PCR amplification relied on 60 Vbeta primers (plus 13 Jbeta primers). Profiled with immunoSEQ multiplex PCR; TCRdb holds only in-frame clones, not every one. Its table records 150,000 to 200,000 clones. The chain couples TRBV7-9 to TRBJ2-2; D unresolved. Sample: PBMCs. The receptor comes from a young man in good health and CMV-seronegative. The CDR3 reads CASGHRELFF. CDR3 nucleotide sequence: TGTGCCAGCGGCCACCGGGAGCTGTTTTTT.